This T cell receptor (beta chain) appears in the sequencing data of a study of T cells in Graves' hyperthyroidism and ophthalmopathy (dated by TCRdb to between 2019 and 2020). Study-wide context: Peripheral blood was sampled at the time of initial diagnosis, prior to any treatment. Prospective prediction of ophthalmopathy was tested in an independent validation cohort of approximately 18 hyperthyroidism patients and some 17 patients who later progressed to ophthalmopathy. According to the paper, TCR Vbeta CDR3 sequencing was carried out on 135 peripheral blood samples, which came from under 50 ophthalmopathy, around 75 hyperthyroidism and about 17 progressor patients. The approximately 97 discovery patients were randomly divided into training and test sets at a 7:3 ratio. In about 6 Graves' hyperthyroidism patients, the study also compared T-cell repertoires from thyroid tissue with T-cell repertoires from blood. After sampling, hyperthyroidism patients received methimazole starting at 30 mg daily, and ophthalmopathy patients received high-dose intravenous methylprednisolone. To identify distinguishing TCR V-J signatures, a discovery cohort of some 100 patients was used, comprising 40 to 45 with Graves' ophthalmopathy and roughly 60 with stable Graves' hyperthyroidism. General findings and caveats noted by the study authors: Sample size was not statistically predetermined, and investigators were not blinded to group allocation. During validation, the model predicted progression to ophthalmopathy a median of approximately 6.5 months ahead of onset, with approximately 70% sensitivity and 72.22% specificity. Blood samples also contained most of the expanded thyroid clonotypes (frequency above 0.001), which suggests that blood repertoires may reflect thyroid immune responses. A 13 V-J signature model separated ophthalmopathy from stable hyperthyroidism, with roughly 88% sensitivity and about 81% specificity in cross-validation and 80%/75% in testing.

There are many counts of this clonotype. Its antigen is still unknown. No base quality information exists; no much larger clone differs at one position. In the ophthalmopathy patients, disease was moderately to severely active, with a Clinical Activity Score of 3 or more, a NOSPECS grade of 4 or more, and a duration of less than 3 months. Exclusion was applied to patients with uncontrolled infections, other autoimmune diseases, pregnancy or lactation. Diagnoses were established on the basis of clinical symptoms, serum thyroxine and TRAb, thyroid ultrasound, and orbital computed tomography. PBMCs were isolated from about 10 ml of fresh peripheral blood by Ficoll-Paque density gradient centrifugation. Total RNA was extracted using Trizol reagent, and RNA quality was assessed on an Agilent 2100 Bioanalyzer. Amplification of TCR beta CDR3 regions was carried out from RNA transcripts. A first-round RT-PCR of the TCR CDR3 used the HTBI primer set with the Qiagen OneStep RT-PCR kit. A second multiplex PCR round built the libraries, followed by size selection and purification. Paired-end sequencing of the libraries was performed with 100 bp reads on an Illumina HiSeq2000. Per the authors' processing: SOAPnuke was used to process the raw data, removing reads that contained adapters or uncalled bases, had a mean Phred below 15, or lacked an exact match to the constant primer or identifier. COPE v1.2.5 was used to merge the high-quality paired reads, and each unique nucleotide sequence was defined as a clonotype. MiTCR v1.1 was used to align clonotypes to the IMGT TRBV, TRBD and TRBJ reference segments. The analysis included only V-J combinations with a frequency above 0.0001, which together covered around 99% of the repertoires. A TCS score was defined as the ratio between F50 (clonal expansion) and ExV (chaos), using BLOSUM62-based TCRdist between CDR3 peptides within each V-J. Welch's t-statistics and random forest reduced fewer than 600 V-J features to about 12, which were used in a naive Bayes classifier (R e1071). TCRdb handled the public reads itself, with Q25 trimming in fastp and clone calling in MiXCR, and kept productive beta chains. Every entry covers one CDR3 protein and lists the most common genes and DNA from its rows. TCRdb, rather than the study authors, made the V and J calls. This sample comprises roughly 500,000 distinct CDR3 sequences, around 22% of them detected only once. The top ten constitute approximately 10% of the sample.

This TCR came from a young woman with Graves' ophthalmopathy. The sequenced material came from blood.

CDR3 loop: CASSRTRPLAGELFF. The nucleotides read TGTGCCAGCAGTAGAACAAGGCCCCTAGCCGGGGAGCTGTTTTTT. The V and J genes are TRBV6-1 and TRBJ2-2, with an unclear D gene assignment. Trimming takes 5 bases from V and 6 bases from J, and the germline ends sit 16 bases apart. CDR1 is given as MNHNS and CDR2 as SASEGT, both from the germline V gene. Including cysteine and phenylalanine, the CDR3 has 15 amino acids. The CDR3 DNA has 45 bases and is translated from base 1.